This entry concerns a single T cell receptor beta chain. As yet, its antigen is unknown. For the second PCR, which ran for about 7 to 11 cycles, a sample-barcoded 5' primer and a J-beta primer mix were used. Every sample gave at least 3 million paired-end reads containing CDR3. TCRdb itself ran the 5' RACE reads through MiXCR, one entry per CDR3 protein. The sample holds approximately 780,000 distinct CDR3 sequences, 20% to 30% seen once. The data were obtained in a study of blood T cells in healthy people across ages. Study observations and caveats: Roughly linear age-related decline in beta diversity appeared, significant by age approximately 41.

Samples each had at least 6 micrograms of total RNA extracted. V lost 2 bases to trimming and J lost 6 bases; unmatched junction nucleotides: 5. The CDR3 consists of 16 residues. These data also featured in a second study, about T cells of mothers and their children.

The sequence was collected from a boy aged 5-17 years in good health. The V and J genes are TRBV12-3 or TRBV12-4 and TRBJ2-7; 15 bases agree with TRBD2. Sequences were obtained from blood. CDR3 DNA: TGTGCCAGCAGTTTAAGAGGACTAGCGGGGGGGCCCGAGCAGTACTTC. Encoded protein: CASSLRGLAGGPEQYF.